The entry below gives a single T cell receptor (beta chain) sequence along with its context. A single record per CDR3 protein comes from TCRdb applying MiXCR to the PCR reads. The sample has about 640,000 distinct CDR3 sequences, less than 20% seen once. These data come from a study of molecular identifiers for immune sequencing clone quantification. The origin of this receptor is a human donor in good health. Some libraries in this study had Jurkat cell RNA spiked in. The sequenced material came from naive CD8+ T cells from blood, with Jurkat cell RNA spiked in. The subset here: FACS-sorted CD8+CD4-CCR7+CD45RA+ naive T cells.

CDR3 sequence reads: CASSSSGGNIQYF. The CDR3 DNA is TGTGCCAGCAGCTCTAGCGGGGGAAACATTCAGTACTTC. V and J are TRBV5-4 and TRBJ2-4; TRBD2 matches at 10 bases. Trimming took 3 bases from V and 6 from J; bases not matched to a gene: 0. The CDR3 spans 13 residues. Germline V gives CDR1 SGHNT, CDR2 YYREEE (reference sequence).